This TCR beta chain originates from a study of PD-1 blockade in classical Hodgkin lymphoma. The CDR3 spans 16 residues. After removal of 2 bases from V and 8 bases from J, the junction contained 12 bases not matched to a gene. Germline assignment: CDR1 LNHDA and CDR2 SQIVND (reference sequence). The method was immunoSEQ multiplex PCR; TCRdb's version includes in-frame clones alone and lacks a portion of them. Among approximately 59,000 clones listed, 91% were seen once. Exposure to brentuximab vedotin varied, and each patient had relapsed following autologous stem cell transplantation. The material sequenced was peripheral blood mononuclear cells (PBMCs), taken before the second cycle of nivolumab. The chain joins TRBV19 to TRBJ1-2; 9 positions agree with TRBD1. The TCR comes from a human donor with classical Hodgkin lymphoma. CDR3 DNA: TGTGCCAGTAGTATATGGACAGGGGCCATCCCTGTCGGCTACACCTTC. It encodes CASSIWTGAIPVGYTF.